This T cell receptor beta chain was captured in a study of healthy donors' naive CD4 and CD8 T cells. A linear amplification protocol produced the TCR libraries from 450 to 500 ng of total RNA. Via MiXCR, TCRdb re-called the reads, giving one row per CDR3 protein. This table has about 180,000 distinct CDR3 sequences, over 60% appearing once. The study's findings and limits: Alpha and beta chains were sequenced in bulk without pairing. Bias from naive T cell homeostatic proliferation was not addressed. Reportedly, most V and J gene segments showed naive CD4+ versus CD8+ bias.

On this clonotype itself: Its antigen is still unknown.

Germline CDR1 reads DFQATT; CDR2 reads SNEGSKA (reference sequence). The CDR3 spans 16 residues. The junction had 7 bases not matched to a gene; V was cut back by 2 bases and J by 0 bases. The sequence came from a pool of human donors in good health; the sample pools cells from several healthy donors. The rearrangement joins TRBV20-1 to TRBJ2-1; TRBD2 aligns across 7 bases. The material sequenced was naive CD4+ and CD8+ T cells sorted from blood, pooled from several donors. The CDR3 nucleotides read TGCAGTGCTAGACCCTCCCGCGGGAGCTCCTACAATGAGCAGTTCTTC. Its protein is CSARPSRGSSYNEQFF.